This T cell receptor (beta chain) was obtained from a study of Ad26.COV2.S vaccination and SARS-CoV-2 variants. Whole-study context: Dosing was one shot or two shots 56 days apart.

This CDR3 contains 16 residues. V was trimmed by 1 base and J by 1 base, leaving 11 bases between them. Germline V CDR1 and CDR2: SGHVT, SQSDAQ. Noted treatment: roughly 20 received Ad26.COV2.S at low or high dose, single or two shots; 5 received placebo; per-sample allocation not given. Sampling occurred on day 63 after the first vaccine or placebo injection. Boston provided a donor who was an adult aged 18-55 years. The method was immunoSEQ multiplex PCR; TCRdb's version includes in-frame clones alone and lacks a portion of them. The profile shows over 450,000 clones, nearly 90% of them singletons. The rearrangement joins TRBV7-4 to TRBJ2-4; D possibly corresponds to TRBD2 (5 bases). The sequence came from a person aged 18-60 years who received the Ad26.COV2.S COVID-19 vaccine or a placebo. The sequenced sample was peripheral blood, obtained in a trial of Ad26.COV2.S vaccine versus placebo. DNA of the CDR3: TGTGCCAGCAGCTTAGTCGCGAGGGCCGCCAAAAACATTCAGTACTTC. The encoded protein is CASSLVARAAKNIQYF.